This TCR beta chain was sequenced in a study of cytomegalovirus exposure and HLA in healthy donors. Primers included in the PCR were 60 Vbeta and 13 Jbeta primers. TCRdb's copy holds only in-frame clones and misses some; the assay was immunoSEQ multiplex PCR. The table records approximately 100,000 clones, 79% of them present only once. V lost 0 bases, J lost 2 bases, and 16 bases lay in between. CDR1 LGHNA and CDR2 YNFKEQ come from the germline V gene. This CDR3 is 17 amino acids long. This clonotype originated in a female donor in good health and CMV-seropositive. The sequencing sample was made of PBMCs. The J gene is TRBJ1-2, the V gene TRBV4-2; the D is unclear. CDR3 region: CASSQDRAGRENYGYTF. The CDR3 bases are TGTGCCAGCAGCCAAGATCGGGCGGGCCGAGAGAACTATGGCTACACCTTC.